Presented here are 26 T cell receptor beta chains from one specimen sequenced in a study of shared T cell receptors in the human thymus. Here immunoSEQ multiplex PCR was the method, and the copy in TCRdb shows in-frame clones only, minus some. Of around 340,000 clones in the sample, 95% were seen once. Sequenced: thymocytes. Every receptor here comes from a human donor.

J is TRBJ2-2 and V is TRBV28, with 8 bases fitting TRBD2. J was trimmed by 4 bases and V by 1 base; bases with no gene match: 11. The germline V gene has CDR1 MDHEN and CDR2 SYDVKM. CDR3 size: 18 residues. The CDR3 loop is CASSLFPPTTSVTGELFF. As DNA, the CDR3 is TGTGCCAGCAGTTTATTCCCGCCCACGACTAGCGTCACCGGGGAGCTGTTTTTT.

The J gene is TRBJ2-1, the V gene TRBV15; no clear D gene. This CDR3 has 11 amino acids. V lost 1 base and J 8 bases, leaving 3 bases between the germline ends. The germline CDR1 and CDR2 sequences are LNHNV and YYDKDF (reference sequence). The CDR3 DNA reads TGTGCCACCAGCAGAGGCGATGAGCAGTTCTTC. The encoded protein is CATSRGDEQFF. Together with reference TRBV15 and TRBJ2-1, the CDR3 gives the full variable domain: DAMVIQNPRYQVTQFGKPVTLSCSQTLNHNVMYWYQQKSSQAPKLLFHYYDKDFNNEADTPDNFQSRRPNTSFCFLDIRSPGLGDTAMYLCATSRGDEQFFGPGTRLTVL.

This sequence joins TRBV9 and TRBJ1-5; D is uncertain. With 0 bases removed from V and 4 bases from J, the gap between germline ends came to 5 bases. CDR3 length equals 13 residues. CDR1 is SGDLS, CDR2 YYNGEE, per germline. The CDR3 DNA reads TGTGCCAGCAGCGTAGCCCTTAATCAGCCCCAGCATTTT. Protein: CASSVALNQPQHF.

This chain links TRBV19 with TRBJ2-5; D is undetermined. Trimming took 2 bases from V and 2 from J, leaving 6 bases between them. CDR1 and CDR2 from the germline V gene are LNHDA and SQIVND (reference sequence). The CDR3 has 13 amino acids. The CDR3 nucleotides are TGTGCCAGTAGTATACACGGACAAGAGACCCAGTACTTC. Translating it yields CASSIHGQETQYF.

In DNA, the CDR3 is TGTGCCAGCAGCCAAACCCGAGAGGGGGACAGAGCCTACGAGCAGTACTTC. It encodes CASSQTREGDRAYEQYF. This chain uses TRBV4-2 with TRBJ2-7; TRBD1 agrees at 7 bases. Trimming at V came to 2 bases and at J to 2 bases, leaving 12 bases not matched to a gene. The CDR3 sequence is 17 residues long. Germline V gives CDR1 LGHNA, CDR2 YNFKEQ.

The chain carries TRBV28 and TRBJ2-7; 14 nucleotides agree with TRBD2. From germline, CDR1 is MDHEN and CDR2 SYDVKM. This CDR3 is built from 17 residues. With V trimmed by 5 bases and J by 6 bases, 12 bases remained unmatched. The CDR3 DNA follows: TGTGCCAGCAGTCCGGGGACTAGCGGGAGACACTCGCCCGAGCAGTACTTC. Protein: CASSPGTSGRHSPEQYF.

The rearrangement uses TRBV13 and TRBJ1-1; D is unclear. The CDR3 sequence is 13 residues long. CDR1 and CDR2 (germline): PRHDT, FYEKMQ (reference sequence). V was shortened by 4 bases and J by 0 bases, with 6 bases between the two germline ends. CDR3 nucleotide sequence: TGTGCCAGCAGCTCAACAGTGAACACTGAAGCTTTCTTT. Translated: CASSSTVNTEAFF.

The chain uses TRBV18 and TRBJ2-7; 9 bases map to TRBD1. Losses at the gene ends were 0 bases for V and 2 bases for J; bases not matched to a gene: 5. Germline CDR1 KGHSH, CDR2 LQKENI. This CDR3 comprises 16 residues. For the CDR3, the DNA is TGTGCCAGCTCACCACCGAGACAGGGGGATACCTACGAGCAGTACTTC. This sequence encodes CASSPPRQGDTYEQYF. Drawing the rest from reference TRBV18 and TRBJ2-7, the complete variable domain is NAGVMQNPRHLVRRRGQEARLRCSPMKGHSHVYWYRQLPEEGLKFMVYLQKENIIDESGMPKERFSAEFPKEGPSILRIQQVVRGDSAAYFCASSPPRQGDTYEQYFGPGTRLTVT.

The chain is built from TRBV4-1 and TRBJ1-1; D uncertain. Germline CDR1 MGHRA, CDR2 YSYEKL. The CDR3 runs 15 residues. V shed 2 bases and J shed 1 base, with 11 bases lying between them. The CDR3 reads CASSQRRERNTEAFF. Written as DNA, the CDR3 is TGCGCCAGCAGCCAAAGAAGAGAACGGAACACTGAAGCTTTCTTT.

The J gene is TRBJ2-4, the V gene TRBV11-2, with 10 bases fitting TRBD2. Germline lookup yields CDR1 SGHAT and CDR2 FQNNGV. The junction had 7 bases not matched to a gene; V was cut back by 5 bases and J by 0 bases. This CDR3 comprises 17 residues. CDR3: CASSHAGLAVAKNIQYF. DNA of the CDR3: TGTGCCAGCAGCCACGCCGGACTAGCGGTAGCCAAAAACATTCAGTACTTC.

The chain uses TRBV10-1 and TRBJ2-1, with TRBD1 matching over 7 bases. The CDR3 sequence is 14 residues long. Germline CDR1 reads WNHNN; CDR2 reads SYGVQD (reference sequence). The V segment lost 3 bases and the J segment 8 bases; nucleotides outside the gene matches: 7. CDR3 loop: CASSESGTEDEQFF. Here the CDR3 DNA reads TGCGCCAGCAGTGAATCCGGGACAGAGGATGAGCAGTTCTTC.

The V call is TRBV4-1, the J call TRBJ2-5, with 7 bases lining up with TRBD2. V trimming: 0 bases; J trimming: 6 bases; junction bases outside the gene matches: 16. Germline CDR1 and CDR2: MGHRA and YSYEKL. This CDR3 has 18 residues. CDR3 in amino acids: CASSQDREGGSLSKTQYF. The CDR3, as DNA: TGCGCCAGCAGCCAAGATAGGGAGGGCGGGAGTTTATCCAAGACCCAGTACTTC.

The chain has TRBV5-8 and TRBJ1-4; weak D call: TRBD1 (6 bases). Trimming pared 2 bases from V and 8 bases from J, leaving 16 bases between. Germline V gene data show CDR1 as SGHTS and CDR2 as YDEGEE. The CDR3 length is 15 residues. CDR3 sequence (DNA): TGTGCCAGCAGCTTTCCCTGGGGGCAGTGGGAAAAACTGTTTTTT. Translating it yields CASSFPWGQWEKLFF.

The V call is TRBV7-9, the J call TRBJ2-2, with a tentative D call TRBD2 (6 bases). The CDR3 extends over 16 amino acids. Germline loops: CDR1 SEHNR, CDR2 FQNEAQ (reference sequence). V lost 0 bases and J lost 5, with 13 bases in between. As DNA, the CDR3 is TGTGCCAGCAGCTTAGCGAGCGGGCTAGCAACCGGGGAGCTGTTTTTT. Encoded protein: CASSLASGLATGELFF.

This rearrangement joins TRBV16 to TRBJ2-5; 11 bases line up with TRBD2. Germline trimming cut 3 bases from V and 5 bases from J; bases unmatched to any gene: 8. This CDR3 spans 16 amino acids. The germline V gene has CDR1 KGHSY and CDR2 FQNENV. CDR3 in DNA: TGTGCCAGCAGCCACCTTAGCGGGAGGGCCGGGGAGACCCAGTACTTC. This sequence encodes CASSHLSGRAGETQYF.

CDR3 nucleotide sequence: TGTGCCAGCAGCTTTGGGGACACTCCTAATCAGCCCCAGCATTTT. The encoded protein is CASSFGDTPNQPQHF. The chain is built from TRBV7-2 and TRBJ1-5; tentatively, D is TRBD1 (6 bases). CDR1 is SGHTA, CDR2 FQGNSA, per germline. Trimming took off 3 bases at V and 4 bases at J, with 13 bases between the two ends. The CDR3 has 15 residues.

The genes are TRBV19 and TRBJ2-7; no clear D. This CDR3 is built from 16 residues. CDR1 and CDR2 from the germline V gene are LNHDA and SQIVND (reference sequence). V was clipped by 5 bases and J by 1 base, with 18 bases between them. The CDR3: CASSLVPWLGSYEQYF. The CDR3 DNA reads TGTGCCAGTAGTTTGGTTCCTTGGTTAGGGTCCTACGAGCAGTACTTC.

V gene TRBV11-3 combines with J gene TRBJ2-7; TRBD2 might be the D (5 bases). Germline V gene data show CDR1 as SGHNT and CDR2 as YENEEA. Trimming left V 5 bases short and J 0 bases short, with 11 bases between. The CDR3 runs to 14 residues. CDR3 nucleotide sequence: TGTGCCAGCAGCCCGGAAGGGAGCTCCTACGAGCAGTACTTC. Amino acids: CASSPEGSSYEQYF.

The V call is TRBV4-1, the J call TRBJ2-1; D call uncertain. V lost 2 bases and J 6 bases, leaving 14 bases between the germline ends. The CDR3 loop spans 15 amino acids. Germline V gives CDR1 MGHRA, CDR2 YSYEKL. This CDR3 reads CASSQWSLNPNEQFF. In nucleotides, the CDR3 is TGCGCCAGCAGCCAATGGTCCTTAAACCCCAATGAGCAGTTCTTC.

V and J are TRBV19 and TRBJ2-5, with unresolved D. Trimming removed 1 base from V and 2 bases from J, with 11 bases in between. CDR3 length equals 15 residues. Germline lookup yields CDR1 LNHDA and CDR2 SQIVND (reference sequence). CDR3 DNA: TGTGCCAGTAGTATAGCCCTGCAAGGGCAAGAGACCCAGTACTTC. It translates to CASSIALQGQETQYF.

The chain links TRBV11-3 to TRBJ2-7; 8 bases map to TRBD1. Germline-derived CDR1 and CDR2 are SGHNT and YENEEA. The CDR3 totals 14 residues. The J segment lost 0 bases and the V segment lost 5 bases, leaving 3 bases of the junction unmatched. The CDR3 nucleotides are TGTGCCAGCAGCGCCGACAGGGGCTCCTACGAGCAGTACTTC. Translating it yields CASSADRGSYEQYF.

A few counts support this clone. The V call is TRBV11-1, the J call TRBJ2-1, with a tentative D call TRBD2 (5 bases). Germline CDR1 is SGHAT and CDR2 is FQDESV (reference sequence). The V end was cut by 4 bases, the J end by 6 bases, with 22 bases between. The CDR3 is made up of 17 amino acids. The CDR3 coding sequence is TGTGCCAGCAGCTCCCGCCACGGAGGAGGAATAAGCAATGAGCAGTTCTTC. Encoded protein: CASSSRHGGGISNEQFF.

The genes are TRBV29-1 and TRBJ2-1; 10 bases align to TRBD2. The CDR3 has 13 residues. In germline, CDR1 is SQVTM, CDR2 ANQGSEA. The V gene end was trimmed by 7 bases and the J gene end by 6 bases; junction bases not matched to a gene: 6. The CDR3 DNA is TGCAGCGGTTCTAGCGGGAGAGGCAATGAGCAGTTCTTC. Translating gives CSGSSGRGNEQFF.

J is TRBJ1-1 and V is TRBV5-1, with 7 bases identical to TRBD1. CDR1 and CDR2 from the germline V gene are SGHRS and YFSETQ. The CDR3 has 16 residues. J lost 6 bases, V lost 0 bases, and 11 bases had no gene match. The CDR3 here is CASSLAGQQYRAEAFF. CDR3 bases: TGCGCCAGCAGCTTGGCGGGACAGCAGTATAGGGCTGAAGCTTTCTTT.

The chain recombines TRBV5-4 with TRBJ1-1, with D perhaps TRBD1 (5 bases). V shed 0 bases and J shed 8 bases, with 17 bases lying between them. Germline lookup yields CDR1 SGHNT and CDR2 YYREEE (reference sequence). The CDR3 extends over 15 amino acids. The CDR3 spells CASSLVQGLAGEAFF. The CDR3, as DNA: TGTGCCAGCAGCTTGGTCCAGGGTCTGGCGGGAGAAGCTTTCTTT.

The genes are TRBV30 and TRBJ2-1; the D gene is possibly TRBD1 (6 bases). The CDR3 runs to 18 residues. With 4 bases removed from V and 0 bases from J, the gap between germline ends came to 22 bases. Germline V gives CDR1 GTSNPN, CDR2 SVGIG (reference sequence). CDR3 sequence: CAWKGPSLTGFSYNEQFF. DNA for the CDR3: TGTGCCTGGAAGGGTCCGTCCCTCACAGGGTTCTCCTACAATGAGCAGTTCTTC.